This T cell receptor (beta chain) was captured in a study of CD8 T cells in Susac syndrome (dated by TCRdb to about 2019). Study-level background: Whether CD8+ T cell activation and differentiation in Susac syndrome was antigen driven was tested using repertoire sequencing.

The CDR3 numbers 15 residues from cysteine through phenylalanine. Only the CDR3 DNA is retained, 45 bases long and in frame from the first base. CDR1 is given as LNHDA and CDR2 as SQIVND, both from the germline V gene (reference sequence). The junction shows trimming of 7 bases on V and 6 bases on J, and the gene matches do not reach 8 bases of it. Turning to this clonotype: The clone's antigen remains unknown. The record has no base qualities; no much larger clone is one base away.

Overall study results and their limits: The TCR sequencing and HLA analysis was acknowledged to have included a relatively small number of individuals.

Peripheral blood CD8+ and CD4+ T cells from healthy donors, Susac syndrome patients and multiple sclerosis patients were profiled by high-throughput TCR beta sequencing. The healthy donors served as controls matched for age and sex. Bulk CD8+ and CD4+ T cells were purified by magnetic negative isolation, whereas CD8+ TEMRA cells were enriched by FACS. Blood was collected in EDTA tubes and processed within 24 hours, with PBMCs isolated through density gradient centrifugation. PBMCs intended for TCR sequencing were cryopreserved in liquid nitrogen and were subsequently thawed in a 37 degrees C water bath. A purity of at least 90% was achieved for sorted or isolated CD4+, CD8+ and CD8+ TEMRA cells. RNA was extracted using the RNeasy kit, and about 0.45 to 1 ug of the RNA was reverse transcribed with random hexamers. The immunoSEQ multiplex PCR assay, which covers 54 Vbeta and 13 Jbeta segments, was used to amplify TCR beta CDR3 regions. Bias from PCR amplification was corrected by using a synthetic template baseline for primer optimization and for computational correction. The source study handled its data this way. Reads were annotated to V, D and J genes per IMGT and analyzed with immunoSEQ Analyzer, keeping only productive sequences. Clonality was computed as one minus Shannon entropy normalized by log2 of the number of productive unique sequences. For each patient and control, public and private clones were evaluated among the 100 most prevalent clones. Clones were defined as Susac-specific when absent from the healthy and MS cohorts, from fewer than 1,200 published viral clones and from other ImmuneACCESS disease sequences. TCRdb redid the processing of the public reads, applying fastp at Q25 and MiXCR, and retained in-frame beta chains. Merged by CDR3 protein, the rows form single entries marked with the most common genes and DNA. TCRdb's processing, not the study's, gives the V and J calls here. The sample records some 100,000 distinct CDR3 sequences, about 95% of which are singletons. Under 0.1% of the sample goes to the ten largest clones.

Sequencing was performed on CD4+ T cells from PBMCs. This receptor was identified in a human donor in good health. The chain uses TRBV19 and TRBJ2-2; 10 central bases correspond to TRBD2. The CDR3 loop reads CASTRSGRAAGELFF. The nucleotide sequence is TGTGCCAGTACTAGGAGCGGGAGGGCGGCCGGGGAGCTGTTTTTT.